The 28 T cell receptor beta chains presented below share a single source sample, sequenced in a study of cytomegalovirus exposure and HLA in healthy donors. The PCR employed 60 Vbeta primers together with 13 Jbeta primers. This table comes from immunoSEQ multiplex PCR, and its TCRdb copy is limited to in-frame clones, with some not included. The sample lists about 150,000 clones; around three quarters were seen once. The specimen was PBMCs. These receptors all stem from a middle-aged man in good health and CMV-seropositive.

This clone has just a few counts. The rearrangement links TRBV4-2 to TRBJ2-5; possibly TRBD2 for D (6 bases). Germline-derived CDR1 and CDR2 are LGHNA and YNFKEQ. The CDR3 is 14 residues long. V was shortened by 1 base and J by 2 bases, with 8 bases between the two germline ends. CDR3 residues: CASSQGSGQETQYF. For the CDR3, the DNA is TGTGCCAGCAGCCAAGGCAGCGGGCAAGAGACCCAGTACTTC.

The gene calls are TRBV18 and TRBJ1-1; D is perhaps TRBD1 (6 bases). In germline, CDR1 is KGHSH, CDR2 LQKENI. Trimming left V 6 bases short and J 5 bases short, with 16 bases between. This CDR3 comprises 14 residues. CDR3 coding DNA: TGTGCCAGCTCTCAGGGGCCCGACGGGACTGAAGCTTTCTTT. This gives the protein CASSQGPDGTEAFF. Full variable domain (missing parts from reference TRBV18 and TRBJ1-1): NAGVMQNPRHLVRRRGQEARLRCSPMKGHSHVYWYRQLPEEGLKFMVYLQKENIIDESGMPKERFSAEFPKEGPSILRIQQVVRGDSAAYFCASSQGPDGTEAFFGQGTRLTVV.

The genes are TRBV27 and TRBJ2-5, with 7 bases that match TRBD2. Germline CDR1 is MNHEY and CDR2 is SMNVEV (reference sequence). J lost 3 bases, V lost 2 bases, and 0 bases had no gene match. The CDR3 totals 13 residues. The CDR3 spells CASSLGGEETQYF. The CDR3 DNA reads TGTGCCAGCAGTTTAGGGGGGGAAGAGACCCAGTACTTC.

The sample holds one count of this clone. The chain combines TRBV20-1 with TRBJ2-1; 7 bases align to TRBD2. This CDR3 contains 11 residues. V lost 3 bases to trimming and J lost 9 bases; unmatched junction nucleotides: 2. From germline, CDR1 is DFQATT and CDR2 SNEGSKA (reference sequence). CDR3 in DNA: TGCAGTGCTAGCCGGGAGGTTGAGCAGTTCTTC. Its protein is CSASREVEQFF.

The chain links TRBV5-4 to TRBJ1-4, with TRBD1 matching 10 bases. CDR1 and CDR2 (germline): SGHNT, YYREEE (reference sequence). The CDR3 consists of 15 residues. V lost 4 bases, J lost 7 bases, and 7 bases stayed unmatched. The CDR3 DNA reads TGTGCCAGCAGCCCAAGCCGGGACAGGGGTGAAAAACTGTTTTTT. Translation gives CASSPSRDRGEKLFF.

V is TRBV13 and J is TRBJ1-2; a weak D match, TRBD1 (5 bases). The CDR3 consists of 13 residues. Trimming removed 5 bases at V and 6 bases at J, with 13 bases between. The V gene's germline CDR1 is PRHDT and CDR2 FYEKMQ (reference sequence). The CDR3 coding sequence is TGTGCCAGCAGCGACTTGGACAAGCATGGCTACACCTTC. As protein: CASSDLDKHGYTF.

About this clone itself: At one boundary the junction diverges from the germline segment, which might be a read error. The CDR3 loop reads CASKTRVGANGLTF. Here the CDR3 DNA reads TGTGCCAGCAAGACAAGGGTTGGGGCCAACGGCCTGACTTTC. The chain has TRBV7-6 and TRBJ2-6, with D possibly TRBD1 on 5 matching bases. Germline CDR1 SGHVS, CDR2 FNYEAQ. The CDR3 is made up of 14 amino acids.

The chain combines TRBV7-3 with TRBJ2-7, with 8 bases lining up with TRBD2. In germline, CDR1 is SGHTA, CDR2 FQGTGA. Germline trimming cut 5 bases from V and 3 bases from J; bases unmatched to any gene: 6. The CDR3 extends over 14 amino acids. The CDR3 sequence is CASSPAGDLYEQYF. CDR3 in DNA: TGTGCCAGCAGCCCAGCGGGAGACCTCTACGAGCAGTACTTC.

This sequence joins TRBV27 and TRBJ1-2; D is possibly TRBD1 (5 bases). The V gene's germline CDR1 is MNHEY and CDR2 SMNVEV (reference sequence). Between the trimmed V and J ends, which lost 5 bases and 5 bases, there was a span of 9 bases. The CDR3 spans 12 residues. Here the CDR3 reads CASSRGGYGYTF. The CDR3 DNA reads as TGTGCCAGCAGTCGGGGGGGGTATGGCTACACCTTC.

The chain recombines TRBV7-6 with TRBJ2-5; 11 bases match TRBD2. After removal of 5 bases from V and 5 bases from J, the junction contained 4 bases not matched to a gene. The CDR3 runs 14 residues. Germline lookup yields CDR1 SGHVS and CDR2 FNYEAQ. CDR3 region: CASSALAGVETQYF. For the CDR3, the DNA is TGTGCCAGCAGCGCACTAGCGGGAGTTGAGACCCAGTACTTC.

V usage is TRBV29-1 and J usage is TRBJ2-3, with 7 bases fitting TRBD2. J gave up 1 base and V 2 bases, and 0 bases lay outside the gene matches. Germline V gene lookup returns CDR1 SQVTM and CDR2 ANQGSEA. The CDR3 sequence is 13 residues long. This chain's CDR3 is CSVELAGTDTQYF. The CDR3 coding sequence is TGCAGCGTTGAACTAGCGGGCACAGATACGCAGTATTTT.

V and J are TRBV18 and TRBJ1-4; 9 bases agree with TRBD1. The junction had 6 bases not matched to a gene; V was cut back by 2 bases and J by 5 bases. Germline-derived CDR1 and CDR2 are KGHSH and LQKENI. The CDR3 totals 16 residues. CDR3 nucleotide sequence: TGTGCCAGCTCACCAAGGAACGGACAGGGGAATGAAAAACTGTTTTTT. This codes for CASSPRNGQGNEKLFF.

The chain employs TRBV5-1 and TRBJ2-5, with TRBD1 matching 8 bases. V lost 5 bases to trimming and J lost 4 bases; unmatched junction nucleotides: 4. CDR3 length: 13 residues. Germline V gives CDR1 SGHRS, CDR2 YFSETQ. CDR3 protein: CASSAGQGETQYF. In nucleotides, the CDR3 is TGCGCCAGCAGTGCTGGACAGGGAGAGACCCAGTACTTC.

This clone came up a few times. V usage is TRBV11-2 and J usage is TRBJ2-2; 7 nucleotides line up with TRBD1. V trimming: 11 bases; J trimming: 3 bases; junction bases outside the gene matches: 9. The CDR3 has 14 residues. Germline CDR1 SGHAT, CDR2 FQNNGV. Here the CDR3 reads CAVLGDRYTGELFF. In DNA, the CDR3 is TGTGCCGTTCTTGGGGACAGATACACCGGGGAGCTGTTTTTT.

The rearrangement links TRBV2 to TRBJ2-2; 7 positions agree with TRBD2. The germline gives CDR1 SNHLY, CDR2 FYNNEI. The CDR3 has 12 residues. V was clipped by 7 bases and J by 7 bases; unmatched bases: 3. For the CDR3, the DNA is TGTGCCAGCAACGGGAGGTTCGGGGAGCTGTTTTTT. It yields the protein CASNGRFGELFF.

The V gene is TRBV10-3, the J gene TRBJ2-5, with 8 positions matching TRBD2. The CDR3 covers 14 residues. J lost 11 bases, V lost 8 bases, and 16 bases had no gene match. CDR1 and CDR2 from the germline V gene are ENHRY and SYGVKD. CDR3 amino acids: CAIWAGTTGGEQYF. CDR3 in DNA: TGTGCCATCTGGGCCGGGACCACCGGGGGGGAGCAGTACTTC.

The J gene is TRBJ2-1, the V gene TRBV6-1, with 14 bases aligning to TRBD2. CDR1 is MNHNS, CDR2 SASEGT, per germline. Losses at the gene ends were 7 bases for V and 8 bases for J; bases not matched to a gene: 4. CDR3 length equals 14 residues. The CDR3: CASIGTSGRHEQFF. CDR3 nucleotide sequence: TGTGCCAGCATCGGGACTAGCGGGAGACATGAGCAGTTCTTC.

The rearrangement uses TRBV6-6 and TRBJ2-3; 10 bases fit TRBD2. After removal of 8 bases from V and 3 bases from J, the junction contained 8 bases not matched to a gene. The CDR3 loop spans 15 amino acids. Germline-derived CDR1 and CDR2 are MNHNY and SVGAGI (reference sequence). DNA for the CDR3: TGTGCCAGCGCCCTCGCTAGCGGGAGAACAGATACGCAGTATTTT. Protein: CASALASGRTDTQYF.

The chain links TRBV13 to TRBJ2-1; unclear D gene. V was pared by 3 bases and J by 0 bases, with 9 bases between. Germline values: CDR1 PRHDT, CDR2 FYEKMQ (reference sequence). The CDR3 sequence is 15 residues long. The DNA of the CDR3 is TGTGCCAGCAGCTTGCGGTCCAGCTCCTACAATGAGCAGTTCTTC. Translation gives CASSLRSSSYNEQFF.

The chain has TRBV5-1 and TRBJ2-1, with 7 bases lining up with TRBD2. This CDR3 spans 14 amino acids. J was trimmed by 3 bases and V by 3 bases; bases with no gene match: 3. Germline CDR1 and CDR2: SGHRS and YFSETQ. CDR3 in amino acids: CASSWGGDYNEQFF. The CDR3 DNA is TGCGCCAGCAGCTGGGGAGGGGACTACAATGAGCAGTTCTTC.

CDR3 region: CASSIDLLVPGTEAFF. The CDR3 nucleotides are TGTGCCAGTAGTATAGATCTATTGGTACCGGGGACTGAAGCTTTCTTT. The gene calls are TRBV19 and TRBJ1-1, with D hard to call. Germline CDR1 is LNHDA and CDR2 is SQIVND (reference sequence). V lost 0 bases to trimming and J lost 5 bases, with 16 bases between them. This CDR3 spans 16 amino acids.

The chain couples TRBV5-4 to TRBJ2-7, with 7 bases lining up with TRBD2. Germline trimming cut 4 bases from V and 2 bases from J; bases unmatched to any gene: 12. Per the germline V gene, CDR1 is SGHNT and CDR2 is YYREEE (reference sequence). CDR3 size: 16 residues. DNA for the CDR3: TGTGCCAGCAGCACGGGGGTTAGCGGGCCCACCTACGAGCAGTACTTC. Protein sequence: CASSTGVSGPTYEQYF.

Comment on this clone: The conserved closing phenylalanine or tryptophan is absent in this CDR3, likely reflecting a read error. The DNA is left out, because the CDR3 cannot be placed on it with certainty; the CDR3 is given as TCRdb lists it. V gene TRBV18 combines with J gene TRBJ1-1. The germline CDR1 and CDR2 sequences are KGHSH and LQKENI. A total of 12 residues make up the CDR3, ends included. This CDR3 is CASSPPERVVWV.

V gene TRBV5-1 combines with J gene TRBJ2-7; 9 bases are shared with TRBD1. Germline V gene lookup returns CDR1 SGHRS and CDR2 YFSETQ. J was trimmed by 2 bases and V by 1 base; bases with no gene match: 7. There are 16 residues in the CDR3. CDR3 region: CASSLWTGARTYEQYF. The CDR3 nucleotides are TGCGCCAGCAGCTTGTGGACAGGGGCGCGGACCTACGAGCAGTACTTC.

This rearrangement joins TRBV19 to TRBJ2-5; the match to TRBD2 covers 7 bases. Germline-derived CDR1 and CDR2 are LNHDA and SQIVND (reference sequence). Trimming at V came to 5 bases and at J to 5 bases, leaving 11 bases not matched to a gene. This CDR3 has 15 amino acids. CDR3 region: CASSGGGQVLETQYF. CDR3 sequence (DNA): TGTGCCAGTAGTGGGGGAGGGCAGGTTTTGGAGACCCAGTACTTC. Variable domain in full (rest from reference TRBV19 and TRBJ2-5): DGGITQSPKYLFRKEGQNVTLSCEQNLNHDAMYWYRQDPGQGLRLIYYSQIVNDFQKGDIAEGYSVSREKKESFPLTVTSAQKNPTAFYLCASSGGGQVLETQYFGPGTRLLVL.

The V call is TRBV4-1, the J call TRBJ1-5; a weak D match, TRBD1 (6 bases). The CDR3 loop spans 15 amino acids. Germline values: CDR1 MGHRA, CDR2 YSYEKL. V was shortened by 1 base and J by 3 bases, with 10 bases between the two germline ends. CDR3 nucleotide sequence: TGCGCCAGCAGCCAAGGGGGGCAGTACAATCAGCCCCAGCATTTT. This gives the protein CASSQGGQYNQPQHF.

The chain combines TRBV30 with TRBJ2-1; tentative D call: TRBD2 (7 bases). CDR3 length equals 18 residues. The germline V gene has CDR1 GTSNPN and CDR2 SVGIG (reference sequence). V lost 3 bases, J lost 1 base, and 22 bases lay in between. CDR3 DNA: TGTGCCTGGAGCGTTCATTGGAGCGGGACACGATCCTACAATGAGCAGTTCTTC. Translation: CAWSVHWSGTRSYNEQFF.

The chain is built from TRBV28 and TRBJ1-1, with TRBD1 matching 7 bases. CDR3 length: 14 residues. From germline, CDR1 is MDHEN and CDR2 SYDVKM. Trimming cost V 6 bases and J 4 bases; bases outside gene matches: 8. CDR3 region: CASRRLSGGTEAFF. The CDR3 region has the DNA TGTGCCAGCAGACGTCTATCAGGGGGCACTGAAGCTTTCTTT.